Listed below are T cell receptor beta chains from one sample, sequenced in a study of cytomegalovirus exposure and HLA in healthy donors. TCRdb's table, derived via immunoSEQ multiplex PCR, lists solely in-frame clones and lacks some. This sample has 200,000 or so clones, with 84% found just once. Sequencing was done on a sample of PBMCs. These receptors were taken from a man aged 18 to 35 in good health and CMV-seropositive. CDR3s include the opening cysteine and the closing phenylalanine or tryptophan. The D gene is left open where the match is weak. Some rows have no size entry. The others give once, few or many, or a class for an expanded clone.

j_call v_call d_call clone_size cdr3_nt cdr3_aa
TRBJ2-4 TRBV19 TRBD2 NA TGTGCCAGTAGTACCAGGACTAGTTCGGACATTCAGTACTTC CASSTRTSSDIQYF
TRBJ1-1 TRBV7-9 NA few TGTGCCAGCAGCTTAGAAGGGGTCGGCACTGAAGCTTTCTTT CASSLEGVGTEAFF
TRBJ2-7 TRBV7-9 NA NA TGTGCCAGCAGCCCGAGGGCGGGGGCCAGCTCCTACGAGCAGTACTTC CASSPRAGASSYEQYF
TRBJ2-1 TRBV4-1 TRBD2 once TGCGCCAGCAGCCGGGGGGGACTAGCCCCCTTGGGCAATGAGCAGTTCTTC CASSRGGLAPLGNEQFF
TRBJ2-3 TRBV5-4 TRBD2 NA TGTGCCAGCAGGTTAGATGGCGCTAGCGGTAGCACAGATACGCAGTATTTT CASRLDGASGSTDTQYF
TRBJ2-3 TRBV6-4 TRBD2 NA TGTGCCAGCAGTGACAGCGGGGAGCCATGGGATACGCAGTATTTT CASSDSGEPWDTQYF
TRBJ2-7 TRBV30 TRBD1 many TGTGCCTCTCATGGGACAGGGAGTGAGTACGAGCAGTACTTC CASHGTGSEYEQYF
TRBJ1-5 TRBV2 TRBD1 NA TGTGCCAGCAGGGGACCCGGGACAGGGGGCAATCAGCCCCAGCATTTT CASRGPGTGGNQPQHF
TRBJ2-2 TRBV6-5 NA NA TGTGCTAGTTCCGGGGACTCGCGCACCGGGGAGCTGTTTTTT CASSGDSRTGELFF
TRBJ2-1 TRBV7-8 TRBD2 NA TGTGCCAGCAGCCTCGGACTAGGTGGAAACAATGAGCAGTTCTTC CASSLGLGGNNEQFF
TRBJ1-1 TRBV29-1 NA NA TGCAGCGGGAACAGGGAGGAAGCTTTCTTT CSGNREEAFF
TRBJ1-2 TRBV15 NA NA TGTGCCACCAGGAGAGAAGGACAAGGGGGCTACACCTTC CATRREGQGGYTF
TRBJ2-7 TRBV11-2 NA NA TGTGCCAGCAGCTTCGGGGACGAGCAGTACTTC CASSFGDEQYF
TRBJ2-7 TRBV28 NA once TGTGCCAGCAGCCCTTCGGGGAAAAGCTCCTACGAGCAGTACTTC CASSPSGKSSYEQYF
TRBJ1-1 TRBV4-3 TRBD1 few TGCGCCAGCAGCCAACACAGGGGGTACACTGAAGCTTTCTTT CASSQHRGYTEAFF
TRBJ2-6 TRBV15 NA NA TGTGCCACCAGCAGAGCCCCGATGGGGACAAGAATAACTGGGGCCAACGTCCTGACTTTC CATSRAPMGTRITGANVLTF
TRBJ2-1 TRBV18 TRBD2 NA TGTGCCAGCTCACCGGGGACTAGCGGCAACAATGAGCAGTTCTTC CASSPGTSGNNEQFF
TRBJ2-7 TRBV7-9 NA NA TGTGCCAGCAGCTTAGATGAGGGATCCCCCTCCTACGAGCAGTACTTC CASSLDEGSPSYEQYF
TRBJ1-1 TRBV28 NA NA TGTGCCAGCATTTCAATGAACACTGAAGCTTTCTTT CASISMNTEAFF
TRBJ1-5 TRBV5-1 NA few TGCGCCAGCAGCTTATCGACAGGTATCAATCAGCCCCAGCATTTT CASSLSTGINQPQHF
TRBJ2-7 TRBV6-1 NA NA TGTGCCAGCAGTGCAGCCAGGGGACCCTACGAGCAGTACTTC CASSAARGPYEQYF
TRBJ1-1 TRBV2 TRBD1 NA TGTGCCAGCATCAGGACAGGGGCTTTCTTT CASIRTGAFF
TRBJ2-7 TRBV27 TRBD1 few TGTGCCAGTGGGACAGGGCGTTACGAGCAGTACTTC CASGTGRYEQYF
TRBJ2-7 TRBV29-1 TRBD2 NA TGCAGCGTTAAGGAGAGCGGGAGGGCCGCCTACGAGCAGTACTTC CSVKESGRAAYEQYF
TRBJ2-1 TRBV5-1 TRBD2 NA TGCGCCAGCAGCCCCGGGACTAGCTCCTACAATGAGCAGTTCTTC CASSPGTSSYNEQFF
TRBJ1-5 TRBV6-1 NA NA TGTGCCAGCAGTGAGGGTGGGGGGACCAGGTGGATTATCAGCAATCAGCCCCAGCATTTT CASSEGGGTRWIISNQPQHF
TRBJ2-3 TRBV5-6 TRBD1 NA TGTGCCAGCACCGCCCGGGGACAGGGGACGAATACGCAGTATTTT CASTARGQGTNTQYF
TRBJ1-4 TRBV5-1 TRBD1 NA TGCGCCAGCAGCTTACGGACAGGGGGTAATGAAAAACTGTTTTTT CASSLRTGGNEKLFF
TRBJ2-5 TRBV4-1 TRBD1 NA TGCGCCAGCAGCCAGTATCACAGGGGGCTGGAGACCCAGTACTTC CASSQYHRGLETQYF
TRBJ2-5 TRBV7-2 NA NA TGTGCCAGCAGCTTAGATTCGGCCGGAGTAGGGGACTTC CASSLDSAGVGDF
TRBJ2-7 TRBV7-6 NA few TGTGCCAGCAGCTTACGGGGAGCGTCGGGGGACGAGCAGTACTTC CASSLRGASGDEQYF
TRBJ2-2 TRBV7-3 NA many TGTGCCAGCAGCTTACTGCTAGGGGTGACCGGGGAGCTGTTTTTT CASSLLLGVTGELFF
TRBJ1-1 TRBV6-5 NA NA TGTGCCAGCAGTCAGGGTATCAGCACTGAAGCTTTCTTT CASSQGISTEAFF